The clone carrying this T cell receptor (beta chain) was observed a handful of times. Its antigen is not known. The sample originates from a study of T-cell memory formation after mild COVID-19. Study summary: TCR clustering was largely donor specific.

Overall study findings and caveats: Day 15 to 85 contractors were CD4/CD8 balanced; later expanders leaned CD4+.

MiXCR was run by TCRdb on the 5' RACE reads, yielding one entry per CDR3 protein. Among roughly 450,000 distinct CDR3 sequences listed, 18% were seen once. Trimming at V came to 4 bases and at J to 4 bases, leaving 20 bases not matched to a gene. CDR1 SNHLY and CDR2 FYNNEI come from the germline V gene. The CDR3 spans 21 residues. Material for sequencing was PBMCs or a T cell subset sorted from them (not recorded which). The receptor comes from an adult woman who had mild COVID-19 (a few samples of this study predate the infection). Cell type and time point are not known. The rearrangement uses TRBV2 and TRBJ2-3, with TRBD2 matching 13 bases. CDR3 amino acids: CASSAVRGTSGTKNAPDTQYF. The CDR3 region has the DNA TGTGCCAGCAGTGCCGTTCGGGGGACTAGCGGGACTAAGAATGCACCAGATACGCAGTATTTT.